This T cell receptor beta chain was documented in a study of naive and memory T cell subsets. Two oligonucleotides, mixed equimolar, formed the beta constant-region primer covering TRBC1 and TRBC2. Nested alpha and beta constant-region primers with the SP2 primer drove four PCR rounds on ligated cDNA. An oligonucleotide with the SP2 primer and a 12-nucleotide UMI was ligated to the cDNA 3' end. One entry per CDR3 protein, called by TCRdb with MiXCR from the UMI-ligation and nested PCR reads. In the table there are some 110,000 distinct CDR3 sequences, 36% of which are singletons. Study-level results: There was no ground truth to check naive and memory subset results.

About this clonotype itself: The antigen is unknown.

The TCR sequence derives from a human donor in good health. The specimen was central memory CD4+ T cells from blood.

In nucleotides, the CDR3 is TGTGCCAGCAACAGAGGAACGGGGAGCAATCAGCCCCAGCATTTT. Translating it yields CASNRGTGSNQPQHF. The rearrangement links TRBV28 to TRBJ1-5; D unclear. Germline V gene lookup returns CDR1 MDHEN and CDR2 SYDVKM. The CDR3 sequence is 15 residues long. The V end was cut by 7 bases, the J end by 1 base, with 14 bases between.